The clone carrying this T cell receptor (beta chain) was observed a few times. Its target is not known. The sample is drawn from a study of human T cells and chemical hapten exposure. General observations from the study: The study found that DPC sensitization did not change TCRs above 1 in 1000 frequency.

With V trimmed by 2 bases and J by 4 bases, 6 bases remained unmatched. The CDR3 length is 17 residues. Germline loops: CDR1 SGHRS, CDR2 YFSETQ. Time point: patch test 2, 6 weeks after DPC sensitization. Treatment of the sample: therapeutic diphenylcyclopropenone sensitization with weekly scalp DPC. Total RNA was isolated from whole blood that had not been fractionated. TCRdb re-called the RACE reads with MiXCR, one entry per CDR3 protein. The table includes around 42,000 distinct CDR3 sequences, less than 3.5% detected once. The chain has TRBV5-1 and TRBJ2-1, with 13 bases aligning to TRBD2. The receptor's source is a man in his forties with alopecia areata. Some clones in this sample may be carry-over from other donors' samples. The specimen was whole blood, collected in connection with sensitization to the hapten diphenylcyclopropenone (DPC). Here the CDR3 DNA reads TGCGCCAGCAGCTTCACTAGCGGGAGGGCAGGTTACAATGAGCAGTTCTTC. This gives the protein CASSFTSGRAGYNEQFF.